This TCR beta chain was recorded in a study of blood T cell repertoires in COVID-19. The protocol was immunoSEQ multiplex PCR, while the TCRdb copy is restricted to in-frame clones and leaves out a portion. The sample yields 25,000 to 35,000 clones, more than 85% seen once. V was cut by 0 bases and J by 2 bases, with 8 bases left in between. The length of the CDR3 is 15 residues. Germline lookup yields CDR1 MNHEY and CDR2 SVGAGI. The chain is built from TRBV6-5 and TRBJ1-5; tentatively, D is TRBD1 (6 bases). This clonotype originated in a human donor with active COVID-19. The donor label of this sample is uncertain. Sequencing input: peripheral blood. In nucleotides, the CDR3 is TGTGCCAGCAGTTACTCGAACAGGGGCAATCAGCCCCAGCATTTT. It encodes CASSYSNRGNQPQHF.